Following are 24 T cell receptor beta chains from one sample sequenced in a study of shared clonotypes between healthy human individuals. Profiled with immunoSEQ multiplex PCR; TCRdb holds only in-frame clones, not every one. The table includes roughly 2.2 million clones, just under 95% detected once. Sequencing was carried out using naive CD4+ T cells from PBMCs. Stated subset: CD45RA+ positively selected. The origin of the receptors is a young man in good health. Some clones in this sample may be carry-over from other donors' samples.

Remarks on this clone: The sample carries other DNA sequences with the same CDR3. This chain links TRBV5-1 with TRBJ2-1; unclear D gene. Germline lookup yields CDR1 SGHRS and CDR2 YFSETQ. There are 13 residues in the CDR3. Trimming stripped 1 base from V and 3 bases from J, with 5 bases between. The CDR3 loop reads CASSLNSYNEQFF. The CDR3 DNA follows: TGCGCCAGCAGCTTGAATAGCTACAATGAGCAGTTCTTC. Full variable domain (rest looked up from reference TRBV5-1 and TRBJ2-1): KAGVTQTPRYLIKTRGQQVTLSCSPISGHRSVSWYQQTPGQGLQFLFEYFSETQRNKGNFPGRFSGRQFSNSRSEMNVSTLELGDSALYLCASSLNSYNEQFFGPGTRLTVL.

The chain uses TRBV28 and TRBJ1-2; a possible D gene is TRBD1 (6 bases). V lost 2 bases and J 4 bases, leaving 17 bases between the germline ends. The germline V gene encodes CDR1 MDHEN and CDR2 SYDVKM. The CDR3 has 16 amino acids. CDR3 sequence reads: CASSLGGGSTSYGYTF. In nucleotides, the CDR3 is TGTGCCAGCAGTTTAGGGGGGGGCAGTACAAGCTATGGCTACACCTTC.

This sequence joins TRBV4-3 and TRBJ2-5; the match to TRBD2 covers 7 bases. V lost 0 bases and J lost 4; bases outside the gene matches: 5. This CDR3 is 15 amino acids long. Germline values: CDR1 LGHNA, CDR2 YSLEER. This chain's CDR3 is CASSQDRGSGETQYF. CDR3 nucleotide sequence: TGCGCCAGCAGCCAAGATCGCGGGAGTGGAGAGACCCAGTACTTC.

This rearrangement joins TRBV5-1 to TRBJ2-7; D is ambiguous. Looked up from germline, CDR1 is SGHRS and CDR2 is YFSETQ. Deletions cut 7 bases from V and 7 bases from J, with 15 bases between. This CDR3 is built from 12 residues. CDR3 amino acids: CASRDRNGEQYF. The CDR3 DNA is TGCGCCAGCCGAGACCGAAACGGGGAGCAGTACTTC.

The CDR3 region is CASSSGQMSNQPQHF. The DNA of the CDR3 is TGTGCCAGCAGTTCCGGCCAGATGAGCAATCAGCCCCAGCATTTT. This chain uses TRBV27 with TRBJ1-5; D not certain. This CDR3 region has 15 residues. V was clipped by 4 bases and J by 1 base, with 11 bases between them. Germline V gene lookup returns CDR1 MNHEY and CDR2 SMNVEV (reference sequence).

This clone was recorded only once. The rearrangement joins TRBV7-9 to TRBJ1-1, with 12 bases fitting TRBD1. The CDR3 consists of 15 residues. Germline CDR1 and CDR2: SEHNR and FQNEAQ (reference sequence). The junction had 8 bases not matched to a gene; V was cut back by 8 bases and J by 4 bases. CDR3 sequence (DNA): TGTGCCAGCCTACCGGGACAGGGGGCTAGCACTGAAGCTTTCTTT. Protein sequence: CASLPGQGASTEAFF.

The CDR3 region has the DNA TGTGCCAGCTCATCCTCTTCAACCCCTCTCCTAATCGACGATGAGCAGTTCTTC. It translates to CASSSSSTPLLIDDEQFF. This rearrangement joins TRBV18 to TRBJ2-1; D remains ambiguous. This CDR3 spans 18 amino acids. The germline CDR1 and CDR2 sequences are KGHSH and LQKENI. V was trimmed by 5 bases and J by 8 bases, leaving 28 bases between them.

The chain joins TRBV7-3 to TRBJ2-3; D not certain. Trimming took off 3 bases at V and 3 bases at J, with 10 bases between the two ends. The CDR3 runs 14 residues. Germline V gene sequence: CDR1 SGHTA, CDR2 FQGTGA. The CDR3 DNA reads TGTGCCAGCAGCTTTCTAGGGCGGACAGATACGCAGTATTTT. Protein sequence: CASSFLGRTDTQYF. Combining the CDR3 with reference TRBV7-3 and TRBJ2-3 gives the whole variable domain GAGVSQTPSNKVTEKGKYVELRCDPISGHTALYWYRQSLGQGPEFLIYFQGTGAADDSGLPNDRFFAVRPEGSVSTLKIQRTERGDSAVYLCASSFLGRTDTQYFGPGTRLTVL.

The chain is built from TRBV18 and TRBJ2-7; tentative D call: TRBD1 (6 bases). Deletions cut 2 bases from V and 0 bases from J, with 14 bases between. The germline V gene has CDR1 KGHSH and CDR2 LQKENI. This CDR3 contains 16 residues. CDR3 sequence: CASSPIAGQTSYEQYF. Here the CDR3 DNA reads TGTGCCAGCTCACCAATCGCCGGACAGACCTCCTACGAGCAGTACTTC.

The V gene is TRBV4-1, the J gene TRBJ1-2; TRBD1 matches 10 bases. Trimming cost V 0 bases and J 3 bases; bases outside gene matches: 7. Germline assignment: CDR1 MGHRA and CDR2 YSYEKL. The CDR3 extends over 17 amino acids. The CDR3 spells CASSQDPTGGSDYGYTF. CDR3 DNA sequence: TGCGCCAGCAGCCAAGATCCGACAGGGGGCTCTGACTATGGCTACACCTTC.

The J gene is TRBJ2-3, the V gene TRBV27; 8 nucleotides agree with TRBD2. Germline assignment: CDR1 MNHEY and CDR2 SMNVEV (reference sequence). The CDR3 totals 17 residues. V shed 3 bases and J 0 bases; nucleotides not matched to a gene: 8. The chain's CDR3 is CASSFPSASGSTDTQYF. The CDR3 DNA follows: TGTGCCAGCAGTTTCCCTTCTGCTAGCGGGAGCACAGATACGCAGTATTTT.

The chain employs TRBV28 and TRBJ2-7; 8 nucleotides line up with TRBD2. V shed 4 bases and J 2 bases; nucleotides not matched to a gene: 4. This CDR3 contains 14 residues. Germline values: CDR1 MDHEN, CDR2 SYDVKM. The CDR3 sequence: CASSSLAETYEQYF. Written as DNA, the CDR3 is TGTGCCAGCAGTTCACTAGCGGAGACCTACGAGCAGTACTTC.

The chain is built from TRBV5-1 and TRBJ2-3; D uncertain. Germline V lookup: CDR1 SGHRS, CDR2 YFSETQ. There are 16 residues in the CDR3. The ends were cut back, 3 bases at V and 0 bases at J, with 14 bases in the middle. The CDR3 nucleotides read TGCGCCAGCAGCTCGAGAAATCTACCTAGCACAGATACGCAGTATTTT. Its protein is CASSSRNLPSTDTQYF.

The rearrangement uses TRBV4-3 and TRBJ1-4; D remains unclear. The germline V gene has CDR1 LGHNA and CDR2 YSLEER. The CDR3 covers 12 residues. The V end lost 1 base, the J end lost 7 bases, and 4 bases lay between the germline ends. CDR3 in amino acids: CASSQGREKLFF. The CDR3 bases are TGCGCCAGCAGCCAAGGACGTGAAAAACTGTTTTTT.

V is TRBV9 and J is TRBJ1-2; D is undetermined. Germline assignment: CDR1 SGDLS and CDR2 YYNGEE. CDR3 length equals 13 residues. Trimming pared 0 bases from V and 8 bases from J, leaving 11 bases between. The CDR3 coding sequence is TGTGCCAGCAGCGTAGCTATCCAAGAGGGCTACACCTTC. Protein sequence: CASSVAIQEGYTF.

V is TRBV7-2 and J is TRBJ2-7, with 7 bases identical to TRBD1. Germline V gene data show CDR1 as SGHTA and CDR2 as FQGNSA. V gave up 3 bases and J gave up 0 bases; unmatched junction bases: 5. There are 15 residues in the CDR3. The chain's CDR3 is CASSFSGTDSYEQYF. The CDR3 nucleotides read TGTGCCAGCAGCTTCTCCGGGACAGACTCCTACGAGCAGTACTTC.

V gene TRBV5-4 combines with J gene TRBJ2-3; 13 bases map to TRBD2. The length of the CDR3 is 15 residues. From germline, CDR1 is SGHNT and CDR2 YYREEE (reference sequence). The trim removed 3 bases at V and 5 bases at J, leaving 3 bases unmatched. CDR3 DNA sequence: TGTGCCAGCAGCTGGACTAGCGGGAGAGGAGATACGCAGTATTTT. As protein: CASSWTSGRGDTQYF.

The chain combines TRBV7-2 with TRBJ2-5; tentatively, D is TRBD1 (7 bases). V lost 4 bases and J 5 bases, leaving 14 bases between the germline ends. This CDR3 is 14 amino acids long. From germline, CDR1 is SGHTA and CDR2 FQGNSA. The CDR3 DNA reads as TGTGCCAGCAGCTGGCAGGGGGGAGACGAGACCCAGTACTTC. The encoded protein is CASSWQGGDETQYF.

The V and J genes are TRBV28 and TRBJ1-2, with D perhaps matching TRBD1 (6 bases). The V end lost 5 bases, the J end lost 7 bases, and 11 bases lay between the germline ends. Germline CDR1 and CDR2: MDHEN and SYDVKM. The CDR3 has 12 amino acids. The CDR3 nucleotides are TGTGCCAGCAGTAGGGGGTTTGGTGGCTACACCTTC. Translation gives CASSRGFGGYTF.

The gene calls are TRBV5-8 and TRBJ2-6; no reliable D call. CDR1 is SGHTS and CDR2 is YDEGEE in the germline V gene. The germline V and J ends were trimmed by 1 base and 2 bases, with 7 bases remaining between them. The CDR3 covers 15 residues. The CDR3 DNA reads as TGTGCCAGCAGCTTGACGAGAGCTGGGGCCAACGTCCTGACTTTC. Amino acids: CASSLTRAGANVLTF.

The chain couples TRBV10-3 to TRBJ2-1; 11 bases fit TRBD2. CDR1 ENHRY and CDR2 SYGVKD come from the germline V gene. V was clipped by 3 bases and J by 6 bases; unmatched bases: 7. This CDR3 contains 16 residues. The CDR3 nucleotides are TGTGCCATCAGTGATGGAACTAGCGGGAGTGGCAATGAGCAGTTCTTC. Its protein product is CAISDGTSGSGNEQFF.

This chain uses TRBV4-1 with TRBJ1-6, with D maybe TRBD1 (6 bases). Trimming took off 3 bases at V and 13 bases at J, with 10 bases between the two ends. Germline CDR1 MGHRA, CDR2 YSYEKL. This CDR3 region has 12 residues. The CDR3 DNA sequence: TGCGCCAGCAGCCACCCTCAGGGGCCCCTCCACTTT. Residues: CASSHPQGPLHF.

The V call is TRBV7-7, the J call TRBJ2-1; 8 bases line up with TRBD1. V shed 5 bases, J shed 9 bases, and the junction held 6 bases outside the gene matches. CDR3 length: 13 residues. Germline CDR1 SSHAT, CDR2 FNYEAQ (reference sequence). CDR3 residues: CASSPNTGGEQFF. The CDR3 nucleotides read TGTGCCAGCAGCCCTAACACAGGGGGTGAGCAGTTCTTC.

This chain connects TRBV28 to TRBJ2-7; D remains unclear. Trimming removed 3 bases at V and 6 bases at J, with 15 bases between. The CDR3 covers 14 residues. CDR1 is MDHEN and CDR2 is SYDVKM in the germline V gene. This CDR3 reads CASSFSGVLSEQYF. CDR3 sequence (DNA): TGTGCCAGCAGTTTCTCCGGCGTTCTTTCCGAGCAGTACTTC.